The T cell receptor (beta chain) described here comes from a study of T cells in Graves' hyperthyroidism and ophthalmopathy. Researchers amplified the TCR beta CDR3 regions from RNA transcripts. TCR CDR3 underwent first-round RT-PCR with the HTBI primer set. Each CDR3 protein gets one entry after TCRdb re-called the multiplex PCR reads with MiXCR. This sample has some 600,000 distinct CDR3 sequences, with around 13% found just once. Germline CDR1 reads MNHNS; CDR2 reads SASEGT. This CDR3 has 15 residues. Trimming shortened V by 2 bases and J by 2 bases, and 10 bases separated the two germline ends. Blood sampling occurred at first hyperthyroidism diagnosis, ahead of any ophthalmopathy symptoms. This clonotype came up many times.

The sample comprised blood. V and J are TRBV6-1 and TRBJ1-5, with a weak D call TRBD1 (5 bases). This TCR derives from a woman aged 25 to 39 with Graves' hyperthyroidism that later progressed to Graves' ophthalmopathy. The CDR3 reads CASSEILQGNQPQHF. CDR3 DNA: TGTGCCAGCAGTGAAATCCTACAGGGCAATCAGCCCCAGCATTTT.